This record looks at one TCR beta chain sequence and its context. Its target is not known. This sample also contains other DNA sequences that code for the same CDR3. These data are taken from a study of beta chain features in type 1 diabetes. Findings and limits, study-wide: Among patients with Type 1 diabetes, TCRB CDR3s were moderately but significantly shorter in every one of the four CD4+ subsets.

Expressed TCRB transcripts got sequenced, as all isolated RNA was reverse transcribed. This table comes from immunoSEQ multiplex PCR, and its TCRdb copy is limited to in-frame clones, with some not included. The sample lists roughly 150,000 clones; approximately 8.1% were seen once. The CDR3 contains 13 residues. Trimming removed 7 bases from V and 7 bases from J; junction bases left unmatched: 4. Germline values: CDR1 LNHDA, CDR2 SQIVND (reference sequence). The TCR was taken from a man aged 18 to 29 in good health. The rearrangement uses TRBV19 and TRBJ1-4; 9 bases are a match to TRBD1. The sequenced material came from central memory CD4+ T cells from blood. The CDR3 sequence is CASTGTGREKLFF. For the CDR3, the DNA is TGTGCCAGTACCGGGACAGGGCGTGAAAAACTGTTTTTT.